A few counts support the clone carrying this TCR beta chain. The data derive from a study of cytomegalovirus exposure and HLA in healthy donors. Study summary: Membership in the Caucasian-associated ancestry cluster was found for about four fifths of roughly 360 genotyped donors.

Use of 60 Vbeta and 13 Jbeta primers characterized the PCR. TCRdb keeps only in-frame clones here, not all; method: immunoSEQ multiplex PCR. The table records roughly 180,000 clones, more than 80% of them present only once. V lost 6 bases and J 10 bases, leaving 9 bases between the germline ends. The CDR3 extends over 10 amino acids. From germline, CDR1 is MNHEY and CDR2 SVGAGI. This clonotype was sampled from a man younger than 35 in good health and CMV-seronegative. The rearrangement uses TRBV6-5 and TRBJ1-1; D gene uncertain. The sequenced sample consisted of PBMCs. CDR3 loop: CASRSKRAFF. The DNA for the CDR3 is TGTGCCAGCAGGTCGAAGCGAGCTTTCTTT.